The 21 T cell receptor beta chains below were found in one sample sequenced in a study of patients and donors after allogeneic stem cell transplantation. TCRdb re-derived calls from the RT-PCR reads in MiXCR, one entry per CDR3 protein. The sample has over 130,000 distinct CDR3 sequences; approximately 40% are singletons. Input material: blood, either unsorted or a sorted T cell fraction (not recorded which). The receptors originated from a human donor who was either an allogeneic HSCT recipient or a stem cell or donor lymphocyte infusion donor (not recorded which). It is not recorded whose cells these are; they may come from a transplant donor.

The chain has TRBV6-6 and TRBJ2-5, with D hard to call. The CDR3 has 13 residues. CDR1 is MNHNY, CDR2 SVGAGI, per germline (reference sequence). V dropped 0 bases and J dropped 2 bases, with 4 bases sitting between them. The CDR3 spells CASSYSTQETQYF. DNA of the CDR3: TGTGCCAGCAGTTACTCGACTCAAGAGACCCAGTACTTC.

The rearrangement uses TRBV6-5 and TRBJ1-6, with 9 bases aligning to TRBD1. CDR1 and CDR2 from the germline V gene are MNHEY and SVGAGI. The CDR3 sequence is 15 residues long. J gave up 10 bases and V 4 bases, and 8 bases lay outside the gene matches. CDR3 loop: CASSFLRTGVSPLHF. For the CDR3, the DNA is TGTGCCAGCAGTTTCTTGCGGACAGGGGTCTCACCCCTCCACTTT.

The chain joins TRBV11-2 to TRBJ2-3; possibly TRBD2 for D (6 bases). The germline CDR1 and CDR2 sequences are SGHAT and FQNNGV. This CDR3 spans 18 amino acids. The germline V and J ends were trimmed by 4 bases and 1 base, with 21 bases remaining between them. CDR3 amino acids: CASSYPGSSQEGTDTQYF. CDR3 coding DNA: TGTGCCAGCAGCTACCCCGGGAGTAGTCAGGAGGGCACAGATACGCAGTATTTT.

This clonotype was seen a handful of times. The V and J genes are TRBV7-9 and TRBJ1-2; no firm D call. Germline V lookup: CDR1 SEHNR, CDR2 FQNEAQ (reference sequence). V was trimmed by 1 base and J by 5 bases, leaving 2 bases between them. The CDR3 runs to 11 residues. The CDR3 region has the DNA TGTGCCAGCAGCTTAGAATATGGCTACACCTTC. This codes for CASSLEYGYTF.

The rearrangement joins TRBV9 to TRBJ1-1, with D perhaps TRBD1 (6 bases). Per germline, CDR1 SGDLS and CDR2 YYNGEE. V was clipped by 4 bases and J by 6 bases, with 10 bases between them. This CDR3 is built from 12 residues. The CDR3 region has the DNA TGTGCCAGCAGCTCTACAGGGCCTGAAGCTTTCTTT. Its translation is CASSSTGPEAFF.

There are a few counts of this clonotype. V and J are TRBV29-1 and TRBJ1-5, with D uncertain. The CDR3 is 12 amino acids. CDR1 and CDR2 from the germline V gene are SQVTM and ANQGSEA. Trimming removed 5 bases from V and 3 bases from J, with 8 bases in between. The CDR3, as DNA: TGCAGCGTTTCCGACGTCAATCAGCCCCAGCATTTT. Translated, it gives CSVSDVNQPQHF. The entire variable domain, with the rest obtained from reference TRBV29-1 and TRBJ1-5, is as follows: SAVISQKPSRDICQRGTSLTIQCQVDSQVTMMFWYRQQPGQSLTLIATANQGSEATYESGFVIDKFPISRPNLTFSTLTVSNMSPEDSSIYLCSVSDVNQPQHFGDGTRLSIL.

The sample holds a few counts of this clonotype. V usage is TRBV4-2 and J usage is TRBJ1-2; D not resolved. Germline CDR1 reads LGHNA; CDR2 reads YNFKEQ. The CDR3 covers 11 residues. Trimming removed 0 bases from V and 8 bases from J, with 4 bases in between. The CDR3 region has the DNA TGTGCCAGCAGCCAAGATCGGGGCTACACCTTC. It encodes CASSQDRGYTF.

The chain couples TRBV18 to TRBJ2-5, with D unclear. Trimming cost V 0 bases and J 5 bases, with 7 bases left between them. This CDR3 has 13 amino acids. Germline V gene sequence: CDR1 KGHSH, CDR2 LQKENI. CDR3 residues: CASSPPTSETQYF. The CDR3 DNA reads as TGTGCCAGCTCACCACCGACTTCCGAGACCCAGTACTTC.

This clonotype has only a few counts. The J gene is TRBJ1-5, the V gene TRBV12-3 or TRBV12-4, with TRBD1 matching over 7 bases. This CDR3 is 15 amino acids long. Trimming took 5 bases from V and 9 from J; bases not matched to a gene: 13. The CDR3 DNA is TGTGCCAGCAGTCCATACAGGGGCGGGATTATGCCCCAGCATTTT. Translated: CASSPYRGGIMPQHF.

The chain uses TRBV7-9 and TRBJ1-2, with unresolved D. The CDR3 has 16 amino acids. CDR1 and CDR2 (germline): SEHNR, FQNEAQ (reference sequence). The V end was cut by 1 base, the J end by 2 bases, with 14 bases between. This CDR3 reads CASSLVYGDANYGYTF. The DNA of the CDR3 is TGTGCCAGCAGCTTAGTGTACGGGGATGCAAACTATGGCTACACCTTC.

This sequence joins TRBV6-6 and TRBJ1-1; D is undetermined. Germline values: CDR1 MNHNY, CDR2 SVGAGI (reference sequence). Trimming took off 7 bases at V and 4 bases at J, with 7 bases between the two ends. The CDR3 has 11 amino acids. This chain's CDR3 is CASTFSTEAFF. The CDR3 DNA reads as TGTGCCAGCACTTTCTCCACTGAAGCTTTCTTT.

The table lists this clonotype with a few counts. The V call is TRBV6-5, the J call TRBJ1-5; TRBD1 is a possible D gene (6 bases). The CDR3 is 17 residues long. The germline gives CDR1 MNHEY, CDR2 SVGAGI. V lost 5 bases, J lost 0 bases, and 17 bases lay in between. This CDR3 reads CASSRVGGAHSNQPQHF. CDR3 sequence (DNA): TGTGCCAGCAGTCGAGTCGGGGGGGCCCATAGCAATCAGCCCCAGCATTTT.

This clonotype has only a few counts. The gene calls are TRBV6-6 and TRBJ1-1; 7 bases are shared with TRBD1. Unmatched junction bases numbered 6, after V lost 5 bases and J lost 3 bases. This CDR3 contains 14 residues. CDR1 and CDR2 (germline): MNHNY, SVGAGI (reference sequence). This chain's CDR3 is CASSPQGVHTEAFF. In DNA, the CDR3 is TGTGCCAGCAGTCCCCAGGGGGTACACACTGAAGCTTTCTTT.

This clonotype came up once. This sequence joins TRBV6-5 and TRBJ1-6, with D maybe TRBD1 (5 bases). This CDR3 comprises 14 residues. From germline, CDR1 is MNHEY and CDR2 SVGAGI. Between the trimmed V and J ends, which lost 6 bases and 7 bases, there was a span of 13 bases. The CDR3 sequence is CASSRGGGNSPLHF. DNA of the CDR3: TGTGCCAGCAGCCGCGGGGGAGGGAATTCACCCCTCCACTTT.

This clonotype has just a few counts. This rearrangement joins TRBV28 to TRBJ1-6, with 7 bases lining up with TRBD1. Per germline, CDR1 MDHEN and CDR2 SYDVKM. J was trimmed by 0 bases and V by 5 bases; bases with no gene match: 7. The CDR3 consists of 17 residues. CDR3 DNA sequence: TGTGCCAGCAGTCCGCCGGACAGGAGCTCCTATAATTCACCCCTCCACTTT. Protein sequence: CASSPPDRSSYNSPLHF.

This chain connects TRBV6-1 to TRBJ2-3; maybe TRBD1 (6 bases). The CDR3 length is 18 residues. Looked up from germline, CDR1 is MNHNS and CDR2 is SASEGT. The V end lost 5 bases, the J end lost 2 bases, and 23 bases lay between the germline ends. CDR3 coding DNA: TGTGCCAGCAGTTCCTCCGTTCCTCGGACAGTGGTCACAGATACGCAGTATTTT. Translated: CASSSSVPRTVVTDTQYF.

This clonotype has a handful of counts. The chain recombines TRBV6-2 or TRBV6-3 with TRBJ1-5; TRBD1 matches at 9 bases. Per germline, CDR1 MNHEY and CDR2 SVGEGT. After removal of 2 bases from V and 4 bases from J, the junction contained 15 bases not matched to a gene. CDR3 size: 19 residues. The CDR3 here is CASSYDRDRDAGKNQPQHF. The CDR3 DNA is TGTGCCAGCAGTTACGATCGGGACAGGGACGCGGGGAAGAATCAGCCCCAGCATTTT.

V usage is TRBV5-6 and J usage is TRBJ2-1, with a weak D call TRBD1 (6 bases). The V gene's germline CDR1 is SGHDT and CDR2 YYEEEE. The CDR3 length is 16 residues. Trimming took off 2 bases at V and 0 bases at J, with 12 bases between the two ends. The CDR3 region has the DNA TGTGCCAGCAGCTTCCCACAGGGAGACTCCTACAATGAGCAGTTCTTC. Its translation is CASSFPQGDSYNEQFF.

V usage is TRBV20-1 and J usage is TRBJ2-7; D not resolved. V shed 5 bases and J shed 2 bases, with 16 bases lying between them. Germline V gives CDR1 DFQATT, CDR2 SNEGSKA (reference sequence). The CDR3 runs to 14 residues. This CDR3 reads CSARYKGSPYEQYF. CDR3 sequence (DNA): TGCAGTGCTCGCTATAAGGGCAGCCCCTACGAGCAGTACTTC.

This clonotype was seen only a few times. This chain joins TRBV12-3 or TRBV12-4 and TRBJ2-1; 7 nucleotides agree with TRBD1. The ends lost 4 bases at V and 6 bases at J; junction bases unmatched: 9. There are 15 residues in the CDR3. CDR3 residues: CASSSGRRGTNEQFF. Written as DNA, the CDR3 is TGTGCCAGCAGTTCCGGCCGCAGGGGGACCAATGAGCAGTTCTTC.

The CDR3 spells CASSQVGRNTGELFF. CDR3 nucleotide sequence: TGCGCCAGCAGCCAAGTCGGCAGGAACACCGGGGAGCTGTTTTTT. The genes are TRBV4-3 and TRBJ2-2; D not resolved. Germline lookup yields CDR1 LGHNA and CDR2 YSLEER. V was pared by 1 base and J by 1 base, with 7 bases between. The CDR3 totals 15 residues.